Listed below are T cell receptor beta chains from one sample, sequenced in a study of blood T cell repertoires in COVID-19. Measured with immunoSEQ multiplex PCR; TCRdb has only the in-frame clones, and not every one. The data contain around 310,000 clones, approximately 89% of them singletons. The sample comprised PBMCs or T cells enriched from blood (not recorded which). The receptor set was obtained from a woman in her twenties or thirties who had recovered from COVID-19. Both conserved end residues are trimmed from each CDR3. Fields, in order: CDR3 length, V gene, D gene, J gene, CDR3 protein. The D gene is left open where the match is weak.

len: 14
v_gene: TRBV19
d_gene: TRBD1
j_gene: TRBJ1-6
CDR3aa: ASSIAPRGPNSPLH

len: 10
v_gene: TRBV7-2
d_gene: .
j_gene: TRBJ2-3
CDR3aa: ASSLMRAAQY

len: 10
v_gene: TRBV7-9
d_gene: .
j_gene: TRBJ2-7
CDR3aa: ASSRGMYEQY

len: 13
v_gene: TRBV18
d_gene: .
j_gene: TRBJ1-5
CDR3aa: ASSPDDYSNQPQH

len: 16
v_gene: TRBV7-2
d_gene: TRBD1
j_gene: TRBJ2-1
CDR3aa: ASSPDNPGGQGFNEQF

len: 13
v_gene: TRBV9
d_gene: .
j_gene: TRBJ2-1
CDR3aa: ASSVETYPRNEQF

len: 20
v_gene: TRBV28
d_gene: TRBD2
j_gene: TRBJ2-6
CDR3aa: ASSLIGLSGWVTRSGANVLT

len: 10
v_gene: TRBV29-1
d_gene: TRBD1
j_gene: TRBJ2-7
CDR3aa: SGQGNSYEQY

len: 15
v_gene: TRBV2
d_gene: .
j_gene: TRBJ2-7
CDR3aa: ASSRPLLGLLGREQY

len: 14
v_gene: TRBV5-1
d_gene: TRBD2
j_gene: TRBJ2-7
CDR3aa: ASSSGGSGRAYEQY

len: 10
v_gene: TRBV19
d_gene: .
j_gene: TRBJ1-1
CDR3aa: ASSNRVTEAF

len: 16
v_gene: TRBV12-5
d_gene: TRBD2
j_gene: TRBJ2-5
CDR3aa: ASGLTRASGRKGETQY

len: 13
v_gene: TRBV5-1
d_gene: TRBD2
j_gene: TRBJ2-7
CDR3aa: ASSGGAGGPDEQY

len: 11
v_gene: TRBV6-5
d_gene: .
j_gene: TRBJ1-1
CDR3aa: ASSYHSRTEAF

len: 13
v_gene: TRBV4-1
d_gene: TRBD1
j_gene: TRBJ2-7
CDR3aa: ASSHLGQGRNEQY

len: 15
v_gene: TRBV19
d_gene: .
j_gene: TRBJ1-2
CDR3aa: ASSILLGTGSNYGYT

len: 13
v_gene: TRBV6-5
d_gene: .
j_gene: TRBJ2-3
CDR3aa: ASSYSRGGTHTQY

len: 13
v_gene: TRBV4-1
d_gene: .
j_gene: TRBJ2-2
CDR3aa: ASSQVASETGELF

len: 14
v_gene: TRBV3-1/TRBV3-2
d_gene: TRBD2
j_gene: TRBJ2-1
CDR3aa: ASSQEAGGGWNEQF

len: 12
v_gene: TRBV11-2
d_gene: .
j_gene: TRBJ2-5
CDR3aa: ASSLGPRGETQY

len: 18
v_gene: TRBV28
d_gene: .
j_gene: TRBJ2-3
CDR3aa: ASSQFFTLDTQLTEDTQY

len: 15
v_gene: TRBV18
d_gene: .
j_gene: TRBJ1-1
CDR3aa: ASSPLPGTLLYTEAF

len: 11
v_gene: TRBV18
d_gene: .
j_gene: TRBJ1-1
CDR3aa: ASSPLDRHEAF

len: 12
v_gene: TRBV9
d_gene: .
j_gene: TRBJ1-3
CDR3aa: ASSVSPIPAPTY

len: 13
v_gene: TRBV6-1
d_gene: TRBD1
j_gene: TRBJ1-2
CDR3aa: ASSEFQGVFYGYT

len: 12
v_gene: TRBV6-5
d_gene: .
j_gene: TRBJ2-1
CDR3aa: ASRLTLRGNEQF

len: 12
v_gene: TRBV27
d_gene: TRBD2
j_gene: TRBJ2-5
CDR3aa: ASSLSRLAPTQY

len: 13
v_gene: TRBV7-9
d_gene: TRBD1
j_gene: TRBJ1-2
CDR3aa: ASSSGHGTADGYT

len: 11
v_gene: TRBV12-3/TRBV12-4
d_gene: .
j_gene: TRBJ1-4
CDR3aa: ASSLNGGTILF

len: 13
v_gene: TRBV30
d_gene: .
j_gene: TRBJ2-5
CDR3aa: AWRAGTAPQETQY

len: 12
v_gene: TRBV10-1
d_gene: .
j_gene: TRBJ2-3
CDR3aa: ASSDVAFTDTQY

len: 14
v_gene: TRBV18
d_gene: TRBD1
j_gene: TRBJ1-1
CDR3aa: ASSPLTGKRDTEAF

len: 12
v_gene: TRBV5-1
d_gene: .
j_gene: TRBJ2-1
CDR3aa: ASSLLQEYNEQF

len: 14
v_gene: TRBV5-1
d_gene: TRBD2
j_gene: TRBJ2-3
CDR3aa: ASSPPTSGLADTQY

len: 13
v_gene: TRBV6-2/TRBV6-3
d_gene: .
j_gene: TRBJ2-5
CDR3aa: ASSYGIGGRETQY

len: 11
v_gene: TRBV11-2
d_gene: .
j_gene: TRBJ1-1
CDR3aa: ASSLLGGTEAF

len: 14
v_gene: TRBV24-1
d_gene: TRBD1
j_gene: TRBJ1-2
CDR3aa: ATSDLSPGQGRRYT

len: 13
v_gene: TRBV7-2
d_gene: .
j_gene: TRBJ1-2
CDR3aa: ASSLVSPTVYGYT

len: 14
v_gene: TRBV7-2
d_gene: TRBD2
j_gene: TRBJ2-4
CDR3aa: ASSLAPAGRGDIQY

len: 12
v_gene: TRBV30
d_gene: TRBD1
j_gene: TRBJ1-2
CDR3aa: AWSFFDRDYGYT

len: 14
v_gene: TRBV5-1
d_gene: TRBD2
j_gene: TRBJ2-7
CDR3aa: ASSRGTSGLDYEQY

len: 13
v_gene: TRBV9
d_gene: .
j_gene: TRBJ1-1
CDR3aa: ASSVGGGLNTEAF

len: 11
v_gene: TRBV19
d_gene: .
j_gene: TRBJ1-2
CDR3aa: ASTDQGGYGYT

len: 15
v_gene: TRBV3-1/TRBV3-2
d_gene: TRBD1
j_gene: TRBJ2-2
CDR3aa: ASSQDRGTGGTGELF

len: 15
v_gene: TRBV27
d_gene: TRBD2
j_gene: TRBJ2-1
CDR3aa: ASSLGRRSGVINEQF

len: 12
v_gene: TRBV10-3
d_gene: TRBD1
j_gene: TRBJ1-2
CDR3aa: ATTWDRANYGYT

len: 14
v_gene: TRBV4-3
d_gene: .
j_gene: TRBJ1-5
CDR3aa: ASSLSAGETSQPQH

len: 18
v_gene: TRBV1
d_gene: .
j_gene: TRBJ1-5
CDR3aa: TSSRSLGTGGHNSNQPQH

len: 12
v_gene: TRBV5-6
d_gene: TRBD1
j_gene: TRBJ2-7
CDR3aa: ASSYRTGAYEQY

len: 17
v_gene: TRBV4-1
d_gene: TRBD2
j_gene: TRBJ2-1
CDR3aa: ASSRLHAPTSGTLNEQF

len: 12
v_gene: TRBV10-3
d_gene: TRBD1
j_gene: TRBJ2-3
CDR3aa: AIRTGTGSDTQY

len: 10
v_gene: TRBV5-4
d_gene: .
j_gene: TRBJ1-2
CDR3aa: ASKQTNYGYT

len: 16
v_gene: TRBV6-2/TRBV6-3
d_gene: .
j_gene: TRBJ1-5
CDR3aa: ASSLLDLRFIGIQPQH